This T cell receptor beta chain was retrieved from a study of cytomegalovirus exposure and HLA in healthy donors. Study outcomes and limitations: Sequencing likely produced, as an artifact, a cluster of highly shared sequence variants.

The CDR3 consists of 15 residues. V dropped 3 bases and J dropped 5; count of bases not matched to a gene: 9. Germline CDR1 is MNHNS and CDR2 is SASEGT. Note on this clone: Its antigen is undetermined.

The study ran its PCR with 60 Vbeta and 13 Jbeta primers. The repertoire was sequenced with immunoSEQ multiplex PCR; TCRdb's copy has only in-frame clones and lacks some. The top ten hold 1.6% of the sample, which has 85,000 to 120,000 clones, approximately 80% seen once. V gene TRBV6-1 combines with J gene TRBJ2-5, with TRBD1 matching 7 bases. Sequencing was performed on PBMCs. The TCR comes from a man between 50 and 59 years old in good health and CMV-seronegative. The CDR3 loop is CASSESTGTWETQYF. CDR3 DNA: TGTGCCAGCAGTGAGTCGACAGGGACGTGGGAGACCCAGTACTTC.